This T cell receptor (beta chain) is drawn from a study of cytomegalovirus exposure and HLA in healthy donors. PCR used 60 Vbeta primers and 13 Jbeta primers. Repertoires were generated with immunoSEQ multiplex PCR, while TCRdb's copy carries only in-frame clones and drops some. The data show 99,000 or so clones, more than 80% seen once. Trimming cost V 5 bases and J 1 base, with 11 bases left between them. The CDR3 totals 14 residues. Germline V lookup: CDR1 LNHDA, CDR2 SQIVND (reference sequence). Material for sequencing was PBMCs. This chain joins TRBV19 and TRBJ1-1; D remains unclear. The receptor comes from a man aged 18 to 29 in good health and CMV-seronegative. CDR3 protein: CASSSSGWNTEAFF. Here the CDR3 DNA reads TGTGCCAGTAGTTCTTCGGGGTGGAACACTGAAGCTTTCTTT.